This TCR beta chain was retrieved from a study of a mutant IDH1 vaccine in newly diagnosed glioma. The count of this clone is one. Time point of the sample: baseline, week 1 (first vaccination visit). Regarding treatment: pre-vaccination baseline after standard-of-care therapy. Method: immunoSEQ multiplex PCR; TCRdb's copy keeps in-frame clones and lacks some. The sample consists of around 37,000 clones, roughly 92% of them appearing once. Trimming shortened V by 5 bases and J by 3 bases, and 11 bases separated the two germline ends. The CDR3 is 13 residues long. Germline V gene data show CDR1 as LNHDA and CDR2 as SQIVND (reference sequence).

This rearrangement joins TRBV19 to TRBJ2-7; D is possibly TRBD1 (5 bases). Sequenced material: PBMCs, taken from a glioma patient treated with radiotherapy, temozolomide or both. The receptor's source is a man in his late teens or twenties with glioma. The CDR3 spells CASSWAGNYEQYF. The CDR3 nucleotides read TGTGCCAGTAGTTGGGCAGGGAACTACGAGCAGTACTTC. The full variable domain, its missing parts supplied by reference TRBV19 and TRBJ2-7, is DGGITQSPKYLFRKEGQNVTLSCEQNLNHDAMYWYRQDPGQGLRLIYYSQIVNDFQKGDIAEGYSVSREKKESFPLTVTSAQKNPTAFYLCASSWAGNYEQYFGPGTRLTVT.